The 10 T cell receptor beta chains in this list originate from one sample, sequenced in a study of T cell responses to AZD1222 COVID-19 vaccine. This table comes from immunoSEQ multiplex PCR, and its TCRdb copy is limited to in-frame clones, with some not included. The sample includes 110,000 to 150,000 clones, more than 85% of them seen just once. Sequencing was performed on peripheral blood, taken on day 0 of AZD1222 vaccination. The receptors come from an adult in good health.

CDR3 residues: CASSQDLTDYGYTF. The CDR3, as DNA: TGTGCCAGCAGCCAAGATTTAACAGACTATGGCTACACCTTC. The chain is built from TRBV3-1 (or the pseudogene TRBV3-2) and TRBJ1-2; no definite D call. The germline gives CDR1 LGHDT, CDR2 YNNKEL (reference sequence). Trimming cost V 0 bases and J 3 bases, with 8 bases left between them. This CDR3 has 14 residues.

The chain couples TRBV19 to TRBJ2-5; 9 bases fit TRBD1. With 6 bases clipped from V and 4 bases from J, the junction kept 6 bases outside the gene matches. Germline-derived CDR1 and CDR2 are LNHDA and SQIVND (reference sequence). The CDR3 runs 14 residues. The CDR3 loop is CASRRTGQGETQYF. DNA of the CDR3: TGTGCCAGTAGAAGGACGGGACAGGGAGAGACCCAGTACTTC.

The chain has TRBV11-2 and TRBJ1-1, with TRBD1 identical over 8 bases. The CDR3 has 15 residues. CDR1 SGHAT and CDR2 FQNNGV come from the germline V gene. The V segment lost 0 bases and the J segment 5 bases; nucleotides outside the gene matches: 5. The DNA for the CDR3 is TGTGCCAGCAGCTTAGATCCCAGGGGGCGAACTGAAGCTTTCTTT. The encoded protein is CASSLDPRGRTEAFF. Full variable domain (outside the CDR3, taken from reference TRBV11-2 and TRBJ1-1): EAGVAQSPRYKIIEKRQSVAFWCNPISGHATLYWYQQILGQGPKLLIQFQNNGVVDDSQLPKDRFSAERLKGVDSTLKIQPAKLEDSAVYLCASSLDPRGRTEAFFGQGTRLTVV.

This clone has just a few counts. The chain joins TRBV10-3 to TRBJ1-4, with 9 bases matching TRBD1. V lost 3 bases to trimming and J lost 14 bases; unmatched junction nucleotides: 16. Germline CDR1 is ENHRY and CDR2 is SYGVKD. The CDR3 totals 16 residues. CDR3 DNA sequence: TGTGCCATCAGTGATCCCAGCCGGGACAGGGAGGGCGAGCTGTTTTTT. Its protein product is CAISDPSRDREGELFF.

This chain links TRBV2 with TRBJ1-6; no reliable D call. This CDR3 spans 13 amino acids. From germline, CDR1 is SNHLY and CDR2 FYNNEI. V gave up 4 bases and J gave up 7 bases, with 8 bases separating them. The CDR3 nucleotides read TGTGCCAGCAGTGTGAATCGGAATTCACCCCTCCACTTT. This sequence encodes CASSVNRNSPLHF.

The chain links TRBV4-2 to TRBJ2-7; D not resolved. The CDR3 is 14 residues long. Per germline, CDR1 LGHNA and CDR2 YNFKEQ. Trimming pared 3 bases from V and 4 bases from J, leaving 13 bases between. In DNA, the CDR3 is TGTGCCAGCAGCCAGGTCGTAGGGCCTTACGAGCAGTACTTC. Protein: CASSQVVGPYEQYF.

This sequence joins TRBV29-1 and TRBJ1-2, with D perhaps matching TRBD1 (5 bases). Deletions cut 0 bases from V and 2 bases from J, with 13 bases between. Germline CDR1 is SQVTM and CDR2 is ANQGSEA. This CDR3 has 15 residues. CDR3 nucleotide sequence: TGCAGCGTTGAAGAGGGTGGGGGATTAAACTATGGCTACACCTTC. Residues: CSVEEGGGLNYGYTF. The full variable domain, in which reference TRBV29-1 and TRBJ1-2 provide the parts outside the CDR3, is SAVISQKPSRDICQRGTSLTIQCQVDSQVTMMFWYRQQPGQSLTLIATANQGSEATYESGFVIDKFPISRPNLTFSTLTVSNMSPEDSSIYLCSVEEGGGLNYGYTFGSGTRLTVV.

With respect to this clone: The sample carries other DNA sequences with the same CDR3. The J gene is TRBJ2-1, the V gene TRBV3-1 (or the pseudogene TRBV3-2); D not resolved. Trimming took 0 bases from V and 5 from J, leaving 5 bases between them. The CDR3 covers 13 residues. The germline V gene encodes CDR1 LGHDT and CDR2 YNNKEL (reference sequence). CDR3 DNA sequence: TGTGCCAGCAGCCAAGACCGGAACAATGAGCAGTTCTTC. It codes for CASSQDRNNEQFF.

The rearrangement uses TRBV28 and TRBJ1-1; TRBD1 aligns across 7 bases. There are 13 residues in the CDR3. After removal of 5 bases from V and 5 bases from J, the junction contained 5 bases not matched to a gene. Germline-derived CDR1 and CDR2 are MDHEN and SYDVKM. The CDR3 sequence is CASSGGRGTEAFF. The CDR3 region has the DNA TGTGCCAGCAGTGGCGGCAGGGGGACTGAAGCTTTCTTT.

V usage is TRBV6-5 and J usage is TRBJ2-2, with D uncertain. This CDR3 region has 15 residues. Per germline, CDR1 MNHEY and CDR2 SVGAGI. Trimming shortened V by 0 bases and J by 4 bases, and 9 bases separated the two germline ends. CDR3 bases: TGTGCCAGCAGTTACTCTAGACCAAGCACCGGGGAGCTGTTTTTT. Translation: CASSYSRPSTGELFF.